This T cell receptor beta chain comes out of a study of blood T cell repertoires in COVID-19. Overall study: Whether acute or convalescent, the COVID-19 samples came from the United States, Italy and Spain.

From germline, CDR1 is SGHTA and CDR2 FQGNSA. The CDR3 has 15 amino acids. Trimming at V came to 2 bases and at J to 5 bases, leaving 6 bases not matched to a gene. The protocol was immunoSEQ multiplex PCR, while the TCRdb copy is restricted to in-frame clones and leaves out a portion. The sample lists approximately 240,000 clones, approximately 86% occurring once. The clonotype comes from a human donor in a cohort sampled during active COVID-19. Sequenced material: peripheral blood. The J gene is TRBJ2-1, the V gene TRBV7-2; 7 bases agree with TRBD2. CDR3 amino acids: CASSLFGGGHNEQFF. The CDR3 DNA sequence: TGTGCCAGCAGCTTATTCGGGGGAGGGCACAATGAGCAGTTCTTC.